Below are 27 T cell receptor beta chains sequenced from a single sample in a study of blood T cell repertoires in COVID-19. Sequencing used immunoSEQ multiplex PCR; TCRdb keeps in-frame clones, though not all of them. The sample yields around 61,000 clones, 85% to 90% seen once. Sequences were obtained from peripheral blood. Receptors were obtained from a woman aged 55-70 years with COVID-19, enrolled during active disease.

The CDR3 DNA reads as TGTGCCAGCAGGAAACAGGGAACCGGGGAGCTGTTTTTT. Translating gives CASRKQGTGELFF. The chain employs TRBV6-4 and TRBJ2-2, with D maybe TRBD1 (6 bases). The CDR3 consists of 13 residues. Looked up from germline, CDR1 is MRHNA and CDR2 is SNTAGT. Trimming took off 6 bases at V and 5 bases at J, with 10 bases between the two ends.

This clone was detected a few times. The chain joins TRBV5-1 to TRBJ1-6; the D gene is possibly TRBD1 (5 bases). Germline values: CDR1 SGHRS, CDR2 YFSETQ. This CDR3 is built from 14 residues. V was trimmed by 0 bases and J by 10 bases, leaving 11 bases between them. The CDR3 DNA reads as TGCGCCAGCAGCTTGGGACGGGGGAGATCACCCCTCCACTTT. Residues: CASSLGRGRSPLHF.

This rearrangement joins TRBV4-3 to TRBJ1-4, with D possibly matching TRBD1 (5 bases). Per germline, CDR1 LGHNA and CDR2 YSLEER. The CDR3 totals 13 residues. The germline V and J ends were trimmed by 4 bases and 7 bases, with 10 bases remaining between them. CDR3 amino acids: CASSPVGVEKLFF. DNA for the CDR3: TGCGCCAGCAGCCCCGTAGGGGTTGAAAAACTGTTTTTT.

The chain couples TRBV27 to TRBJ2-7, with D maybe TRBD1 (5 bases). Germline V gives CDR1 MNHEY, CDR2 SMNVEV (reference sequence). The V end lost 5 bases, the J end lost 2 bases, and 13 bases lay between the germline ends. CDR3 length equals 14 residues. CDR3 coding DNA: TGTGCCAGCAGTCCATCACGACAGACCTACGAGCAGTACTTC. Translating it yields CASSPSRQTYEQYF.

This CDR3 is CASSETSGRVYNEQFF. In DNA, the CDR3 is TGTGCCAGCAGTGAAACTAGCGGGAGGGTATACAATGAGCAGTTCTTC. The chain couples TRBV2 to TRBJ2-1; 13 positions match TRBD2. The germline V gene encodes CDR1 SNHLY and CDR2 FYNNEI. The CDR3 covers 16 residues. V lost 2 bases and J lost 4; bases outside the gene matches: 2.

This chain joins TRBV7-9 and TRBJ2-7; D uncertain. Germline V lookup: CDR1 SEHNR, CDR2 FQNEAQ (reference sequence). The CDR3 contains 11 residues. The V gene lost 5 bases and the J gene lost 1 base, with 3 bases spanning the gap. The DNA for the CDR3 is TGTGCCAGCAGCCGGTCCTACGAGCAGTACTTC. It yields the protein CASSRSYEQYF. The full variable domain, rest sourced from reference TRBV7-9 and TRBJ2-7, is DTGVSQNPRHKITKRGQNVTFRCDPISEHNRLYWYRQTLGQGPEFLTYFQNEAQLEKSRLLSDRFSAERPKGSFSTLEIQRTEQGDSAMYLCASSRSYEQYFGPGTRLTVT.

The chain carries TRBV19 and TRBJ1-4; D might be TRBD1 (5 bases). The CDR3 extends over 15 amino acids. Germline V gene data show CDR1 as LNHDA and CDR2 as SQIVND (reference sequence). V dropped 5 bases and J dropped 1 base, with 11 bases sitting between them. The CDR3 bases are TGTGCCAGTAGTGCCCGACAGATAACTAATGAAAAACTGTTTTTT. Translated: CASSARQITNEKLFF. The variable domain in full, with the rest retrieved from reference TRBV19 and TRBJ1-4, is DGGITQSPKYLFRKEGQNVTLSCEQNLNHDAMYWYRQDPGQGLRLIYYSQIVNDFQKGDIAEGYSVSREKKESFPLTVTSAQKNPTAFYLCASSARQITNEKLFFGSGTQLSVL.

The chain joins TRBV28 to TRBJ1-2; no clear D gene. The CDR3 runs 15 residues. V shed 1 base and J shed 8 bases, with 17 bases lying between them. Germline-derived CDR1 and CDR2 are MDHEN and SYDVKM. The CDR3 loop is CASSLSGAQLRGYTF. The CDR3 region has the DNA TGTGCCAGCAGTTTATCGGGAGCCCAGTTGCGGGGCTACACCTTC.

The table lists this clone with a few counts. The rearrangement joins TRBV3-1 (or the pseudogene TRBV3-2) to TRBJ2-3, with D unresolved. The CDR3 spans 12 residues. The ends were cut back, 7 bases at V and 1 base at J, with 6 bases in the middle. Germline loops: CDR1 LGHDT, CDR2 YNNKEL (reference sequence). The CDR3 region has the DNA TGTGCCAGCAACCGGGGCACAGATACGCAGTATTTT. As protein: CASNRGTDTQYF.

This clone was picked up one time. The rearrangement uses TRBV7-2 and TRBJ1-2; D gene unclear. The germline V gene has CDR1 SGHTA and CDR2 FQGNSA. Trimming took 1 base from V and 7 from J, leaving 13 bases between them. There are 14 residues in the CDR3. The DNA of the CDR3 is TGTGCCAGCAGCTTAGACGGGTCGGCGGTTGGCTACACCTTC. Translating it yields CASSLDGSAVGYTF.

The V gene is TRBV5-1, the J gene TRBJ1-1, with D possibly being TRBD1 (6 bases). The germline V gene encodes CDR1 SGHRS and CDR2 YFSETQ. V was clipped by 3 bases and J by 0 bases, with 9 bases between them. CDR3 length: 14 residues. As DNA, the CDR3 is TGCGCCAGCAGCTCGACAGGCCTGAACACTGAAGCTTTCTTT. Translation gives CASSSTGLNTEAFF. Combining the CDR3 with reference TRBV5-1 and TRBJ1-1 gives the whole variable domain KAGVTQTPRYLIKTRGQQVTLSCSPISGHRSVSWYQQTPGQGLQFLFEYFSETQRNKGNFPGRFSGRQFSNSRSEMNVSTLELGDSALYLCASSSTGLNTEAFFGQGTRLTVV.

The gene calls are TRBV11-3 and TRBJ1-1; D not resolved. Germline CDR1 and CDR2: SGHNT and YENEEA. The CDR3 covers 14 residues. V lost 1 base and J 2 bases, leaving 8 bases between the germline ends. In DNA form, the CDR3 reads TGTGCCAGCAGCTTAGGCGGGTCCAACACTGAAGCTTTCTTT. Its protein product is CASSLGGSNTEAFF.

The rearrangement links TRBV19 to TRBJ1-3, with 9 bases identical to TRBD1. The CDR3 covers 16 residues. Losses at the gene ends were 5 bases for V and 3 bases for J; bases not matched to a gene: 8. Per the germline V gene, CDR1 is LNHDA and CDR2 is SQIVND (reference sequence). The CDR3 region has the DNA TGTGCCAGTAGTCCTGGGACAGGGCCCCTTGGAAACACCATATATTTT. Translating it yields CASSPGTGPLGNTIYF.

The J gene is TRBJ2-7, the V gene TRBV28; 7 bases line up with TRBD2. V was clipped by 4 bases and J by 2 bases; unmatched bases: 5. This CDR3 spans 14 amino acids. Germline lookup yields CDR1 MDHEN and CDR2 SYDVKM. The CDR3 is CASSSGGGPYEQYF. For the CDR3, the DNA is TGTGCCAGCAGTTCGGGGGGAGGGCCCTACGAGCAGTACTTC.

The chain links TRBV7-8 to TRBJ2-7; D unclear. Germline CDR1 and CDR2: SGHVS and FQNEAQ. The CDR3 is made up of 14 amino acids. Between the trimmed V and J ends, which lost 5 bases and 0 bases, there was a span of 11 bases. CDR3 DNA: TGTGCCAGCAGCCCGCAGGCATTCTCCTACGAGCAGTACTTC. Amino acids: CASSPQAFSYEQYF.

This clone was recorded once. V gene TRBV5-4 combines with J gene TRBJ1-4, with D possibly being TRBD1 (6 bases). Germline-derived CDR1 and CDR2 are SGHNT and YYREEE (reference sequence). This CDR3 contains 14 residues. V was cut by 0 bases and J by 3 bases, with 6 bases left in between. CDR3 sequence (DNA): TGTGCCAGCAGCTTGGGGACAGCTAATGAAAAACTGTTTTTT. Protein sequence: CASSLGTANEKLFF.

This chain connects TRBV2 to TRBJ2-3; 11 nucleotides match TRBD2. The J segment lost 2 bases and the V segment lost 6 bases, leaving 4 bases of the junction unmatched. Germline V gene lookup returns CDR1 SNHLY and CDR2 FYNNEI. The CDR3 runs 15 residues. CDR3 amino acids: CASRGLAAHTDTQYF. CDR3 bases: TGTGCCAGCAGGGGACTAGCGGCACACACAGATACGCAGTATTTT.

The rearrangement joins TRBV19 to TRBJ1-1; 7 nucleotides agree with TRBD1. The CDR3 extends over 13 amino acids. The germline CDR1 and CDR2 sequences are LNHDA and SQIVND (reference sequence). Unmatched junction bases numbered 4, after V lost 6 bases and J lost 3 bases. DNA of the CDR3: TGTGCCAGTAGGACACAGGGGTACACTGAAGCTTTCTTT. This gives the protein CASRTQGYTEAFF.

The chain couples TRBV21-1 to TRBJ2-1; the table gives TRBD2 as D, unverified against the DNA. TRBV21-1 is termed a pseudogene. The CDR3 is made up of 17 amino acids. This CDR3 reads CASSKDSSGMTYNEQFF. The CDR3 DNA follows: TGTGCCAGCAGCAAAGACTCTAGCGGGATGACCTACAATGAGCAGTTCTTC.

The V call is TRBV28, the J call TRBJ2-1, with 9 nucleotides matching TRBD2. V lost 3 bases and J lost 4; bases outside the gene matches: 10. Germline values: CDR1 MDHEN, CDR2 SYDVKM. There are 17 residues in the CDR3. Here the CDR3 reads CASSFNGGTSRYNEQFF. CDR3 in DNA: TGTGCCAGCAGTTTCAATGGGGGGACTAGCAGGTACAATGAGCAGTTCTTC.

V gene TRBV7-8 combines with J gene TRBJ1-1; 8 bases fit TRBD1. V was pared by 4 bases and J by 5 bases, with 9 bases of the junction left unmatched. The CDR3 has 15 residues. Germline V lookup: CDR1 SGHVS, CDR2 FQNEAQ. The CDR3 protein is CASSSPTGVETEAFF. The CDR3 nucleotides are TGTGCCAGCAGCTCCCCGACAGGGGTAGAGACTGAAGCTTTCTTT.

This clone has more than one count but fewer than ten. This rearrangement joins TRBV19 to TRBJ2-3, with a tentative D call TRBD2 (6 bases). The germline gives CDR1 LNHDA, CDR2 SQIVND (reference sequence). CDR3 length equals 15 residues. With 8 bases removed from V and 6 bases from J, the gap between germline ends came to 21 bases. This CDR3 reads CASGQRAGESDTQYF. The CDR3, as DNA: TGTGCCAGTGGGCAGCGGGCCGGGGAGAGCGATACGCAGTATTTT.

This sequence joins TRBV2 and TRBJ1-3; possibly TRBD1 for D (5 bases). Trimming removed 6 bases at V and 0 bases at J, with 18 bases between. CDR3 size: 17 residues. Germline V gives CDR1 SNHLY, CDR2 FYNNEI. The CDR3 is CASRELGHAGSGNTIYF. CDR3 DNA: TGTGCCAGCAGGGAGTTAGGACACGCCGGCTCTGGAAACACCATATATTTT. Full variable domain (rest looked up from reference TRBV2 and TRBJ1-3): EPEVTQTPSHQVTQMGQEVILRCVPISNHLYFYWYRQILGQKVEFLVSFYNNEISEKSEIFDDQFSVERPDGSNFTLKIRSTKLEDSAMYFCASRELGHAGSGNTIYFGEGSWLTVV.

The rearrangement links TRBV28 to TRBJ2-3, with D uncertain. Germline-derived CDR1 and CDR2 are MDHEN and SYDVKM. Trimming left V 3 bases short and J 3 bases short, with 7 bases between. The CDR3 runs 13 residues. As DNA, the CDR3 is TGTGCCAGCAGTTTTGGGCAGACAGATACGCAGTATTTT. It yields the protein CASSFGQTDTQYF.

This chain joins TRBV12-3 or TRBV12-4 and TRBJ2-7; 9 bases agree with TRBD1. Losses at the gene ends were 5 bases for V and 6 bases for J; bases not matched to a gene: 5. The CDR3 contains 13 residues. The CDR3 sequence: CASSRGQGLEQYF. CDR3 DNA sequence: TGTGCCAGCAGTAGGGGACAGGGTCTCGAGCAGTACTTC.

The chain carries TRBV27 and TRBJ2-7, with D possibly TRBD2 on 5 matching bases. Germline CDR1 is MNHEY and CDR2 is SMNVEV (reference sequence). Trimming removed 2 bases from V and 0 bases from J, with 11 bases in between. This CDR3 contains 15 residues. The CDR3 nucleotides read TGTGCCAGCAGTTTAGTTCCGGGGAGCTCCTACGAGCAGTACTTC. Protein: CASSLVPGSSYEQYF.

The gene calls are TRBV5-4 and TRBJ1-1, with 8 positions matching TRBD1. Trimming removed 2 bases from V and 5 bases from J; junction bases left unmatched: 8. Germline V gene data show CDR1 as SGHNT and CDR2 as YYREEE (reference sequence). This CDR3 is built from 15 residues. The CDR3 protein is CASSLGGTGLTEAFF. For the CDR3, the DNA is TGTGCCAGCAGCTTAGGGGGGACAGGATTGACTGAAGCTTTCTTT. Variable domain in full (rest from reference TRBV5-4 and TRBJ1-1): ETGVTQSPTHLIKTRGQQVTLRCSSQSGHNTVSWYQQALGQGPQFIFQYYREEENGRGNFPPRFSGLQFPNYSSELNVNALELDDSALYLCASSLGGTGLTEAFFGQGTRLTVV.